This TCR beta chain was identified in a study of blood T cell repertoires in COVID-19. Study at large: Specimens from acute and convalescent COVID-19 originated in the United States, Italy and Spain.

Clones were sequenced by immunoSEQ multiplex PCR, and TCRdb holds only the in-frame ones, with some missing. Seen here are over 100,000 clones, 70% to 90% observed once, and the top ten hold approximately 1.5%. Material for sequencing was peripheral blood. The TCR sequence derives from a man aged 35 to 55 with acute or convalescent COVID-19.

CDR3 DNA: TGTGCCAGCAGCTTGAGAGCTAGCGGTGAGCAGTTCTTC. It specifies CASSLRASGEQFF. This chain uses TRBV5-6 with TRBJ2-1; 7 bases align to TRBD2. Unmatched junction bases numbered 4, after V lost 1 base and J lost 9 bases. The germline V gene encodes CDR1 SGHDT and CDR2 YYEEEE. The CDR3 runs 13 residues. The full variable domain, its missing parts supplied by reference TRBV5-6 and TRBJ2-1, is DAGVTQSPTHLIKTRGQQVTLRCSPKSGHDTVSWYQQALGQGPQFIFQYYEEEERQRGNFPDRFSGHQFPNYSSELNVNALLLGDSALYLCASSLRASGEQFFGPGTRLTVL.